This entry lists 10 T cell receptor beta chains sequenced from one sample in a study of naive and memory T cell subsets. An equimolar mix of two oligonucleotides served as the beta constant-region primer for TRBC1 and TRBC2. TCRdb re-called the UMI-ligation and nested PCR reads with MiXCR, one entry per CDR3 protein. Here the sample spans 130,000 to 150,000 distinct CDR3 sequences, approximately 17% being singletons. The material sequenced was naive CD4+ T cells from blood. All receptors derive from a human donor in good health.

J is TRBJ2-2 and V is TRBV29-1, with 10 bases aligning to TRBD2. Trimming at V came to 6 bases and at J to 0 bases, leaving 13 bases not matched to a gene. The germline V gene encodes CDR1 SQVTM and CDR2 ANQGSEA. This CDR3 has 18 residues. The CDR3: CSVAYGLAANANTGELFF. For the CDR3, the DNA is TGCAGCGTCGCTTATGGACTAGCGGCTAACGCGAACACCGGGGAGCTGTTTTTT.

This chain connects TRBV5-6 to TRBJ2-1; the D gene is possibly TRBD1 (5 bases). This CDR3 comprises 13 residues. The germline V gene has CDR1 SGHDT and CDR2 YYEEEE. Trimming pared 7 bases from V and 7 bases from J, leaving 15 bases between. CDR3 region: CASYPRVGNEQFF. In DNA, the CDR3 is TGTGCCAGCTACCCCAGGGTTGGGAATGAGCAGTTCTTC.

As to this clonotype: The junction differs from germline at one of its ends, possibly a read error. The chain links TRBV7-2 to TRBJ2-7, with 8 positions matching TRBD1. The germline CDR1 and CDR2 sequences are SGHTA and FQGNSA. The CDR3 runs to 14 residues. This chain's CDR3 is CASSLGQGIYEQYF. The CDR3 DNA follows: TGTGCCAGCAGTTTAGGACAGGGTATCTACGAGCAGTACTTC. Looking up the rest from reference TRBV7-2 and TRBJ2-7 gives the full variable domain: GAGVSQSPSNKVTEKGKDVELRCDPISGHTALYWYRQSLGQGLEFLIYFQGNSAPDKSGLPSDRFSAERTGGSVSTLTIQRTQQEDSAVYLCASSLGQGIYEQYFGPGTRLTVT.

This chain connects TRBV19 to TRBJ2-1; D gene ambiguous. The germline CDR1 and CDR2 sequences are LNHDA and SQIVND (reference sequence). The CDR3 runs to 11 residues. Trimming left V 4 bases short and J 13 bases short, with 11 bases between. The CDR3 spells CASSKNRDQFF. The CDR3 nucleotides are TGTGCCAGTAGTAAGAACCGCGACCAGTTCTTC.

CDR3 in amino acids: CSARRRGLRGNTIYF. The CDR3 DNA is TGCAGTGCTAGAAGGAGGGGGCTAAGAGGAAACACCATATATTTT. V gene TRBV20-1 combines with J gene TRBJ1-3, with 7 bases matching TRBD1. Germline CDR1 DFQATT, CDR2 SNEGSKA (reference sequence). The CDR3 has 15 residues. The J segment lost 4 bases and the V segment lost 2 bases, leaving 8 bases of the junction unmatched.

The V gene is TRBV29-1, the J gene TRBJ1-2; perhaps TRBD1 as D (6 bases). Germline V gives CDR1 SQVTM, CDR2 ANQGSEA. The CDR3 consists of 12 residues. The V and J ends lost 7 bases and 5 bases respectively, with 14 bases between them. The CDR3 sequence is CSALLRGYGYTF. CDR3 DNA sequence: TGCAGCGCCTTGTTAAGGGGGTATGGCTACACCTTC.

This clonotype was recorded a few times. The chain has TRBV5-1 and TRBJ2-1, with 11 bases that match TRBD2. The CDR3 is made up of 17 amino acids. Germline-derived CDR1 and CDR2 are SGHRS and YFSETQ. With V trimmed by 3 bases and J by 6 bases, 11 bases remained unmatched. This CDR3 reads CASSSHTGTSGLNEQFF. The DNA of the CDR3 is TGCGCCAGCAGCTCCCACACCGGGACTAGCGGTCTCAATGAGCAGTTCTTC.

This clonotype was seen ten or more times. This CDR3 reads CSARATSGSYPDTQYF. The CDR3 DNA sequence: TGCAGTGCTAGAGCCACCAGCGGGAGCTATCCAGATACGCAGTATTTT. The V gene is TRBV20-1, the J gene TRBJ2-3; 8 bases fit TRBD2. The germline CDR1 and CDR2 sequences are DFQATT and SNEGSKA (reference sequence). The CDR3 sequence is 16 residues long. Losses at the gene ends were 1 base for V and 4 bases for J; bases not matched to a gene: 10.

The V and J genes are TRBV7-2 and TRBJ2-3; D gene unclear. The CDR3 sequence is 12 residues long. V was trimmed by 3 bases and J by 6 bases, leaving 7 bases between them. The germline CDR1 and CDR2 sequences are SGHTA and FQGNSA. The CDR3 nucleotides read TGTGCCAGCAGCTTCCTTGTCGATACGCAGTATTTT. Translated: CASSFLVDTQYF.

The rearrangement joins TRBV7-2 to TRBJ2-5; D remains ambiguous. The germline V gene has CDR1 SGHTA and CDR2 FQGNSA. There are 14 residues in the CDR3. The V and J ends lost 3 bases and 4 bases respectively, with 12 bases between them. CDR3 coding DNA: TGTGCCAGCAGCTTCTTATCGAGTTCAGAGACCCAGTACTTC. This sequence encodes CASSFLSSSETQYF.